The text below deals with one T cell receptor (beta chain). The data are from a study of blood T cell repertoires in COVID-19. Study summary: Samples representing acute and convalescent COVID-19 were sourced from the United States, Italy and Spain. T cells, B-cell-depleted T cells, or PBMCs supplied cDNA or gDNA.

Original processing methods: Amplification from reference gene primers served as the basis for estimated nucleated cell counts. Profiling relied on immunoSEQ multiplex PCR, and the TCRdb table lists in-frame clones only, not all of them. From that table come the V and J calls and clone size; the DNA was used to work out D and trimming. Among 150,000 to 200,000 clones, over 65% were seen once, and the ten largest hold 7% to 9%. This TCR came from a man in his 60s with acute or convalescent COVID-19. Sequencing was carried out using peripheral blood.

The CDR3 loop is CASSRQGTSREGEQFF. The CDR3 nucleotides are TGTGCCAGCAGCCGACAGGGTACTAGCCGTGAAGGTGAGCAGTTCTTC. The chain links TRBV6-6 to TRBJ2-1, with a tentative D call TRBD1 (7 bases). V lost 6 bases and J 9 bases, leaving 24 bases between the germline ends. Germline CDR1 MNHNY, CDR2 SVGAGI (reference sequence). The CDR3 covers 16 residues.